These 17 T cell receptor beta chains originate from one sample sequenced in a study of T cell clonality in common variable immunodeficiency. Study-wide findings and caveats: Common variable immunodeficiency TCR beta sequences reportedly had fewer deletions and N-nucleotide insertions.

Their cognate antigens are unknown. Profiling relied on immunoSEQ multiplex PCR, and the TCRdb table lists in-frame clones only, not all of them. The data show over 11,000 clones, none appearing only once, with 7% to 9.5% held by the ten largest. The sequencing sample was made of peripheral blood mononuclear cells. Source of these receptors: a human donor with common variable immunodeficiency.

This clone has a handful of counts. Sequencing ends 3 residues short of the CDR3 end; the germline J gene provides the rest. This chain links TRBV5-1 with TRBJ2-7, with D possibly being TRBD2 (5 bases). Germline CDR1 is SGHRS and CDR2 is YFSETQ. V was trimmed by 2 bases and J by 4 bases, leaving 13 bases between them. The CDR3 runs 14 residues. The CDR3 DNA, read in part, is TGCGCCAGCAGCTTACGACTACGAGTTTACGAG. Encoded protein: CASSLRLRVYE. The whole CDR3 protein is CASSLRLRVYEQYF.

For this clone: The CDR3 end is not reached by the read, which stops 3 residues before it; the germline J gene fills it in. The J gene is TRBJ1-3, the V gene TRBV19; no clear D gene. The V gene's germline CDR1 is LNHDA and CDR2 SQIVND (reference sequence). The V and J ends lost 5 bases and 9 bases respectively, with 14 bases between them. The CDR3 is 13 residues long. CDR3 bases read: TGTGCCAGTAGTCCCCCCCCGGCGGTCACC. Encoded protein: CASSPPPAVT. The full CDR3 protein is CASSPPPAVTIYF.

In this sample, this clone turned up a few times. CDR3 loop: CASSMGGGYEQYF. The DNA read from the CDR3 is TGTGCCAGTAGTATGGGAGGGGGCTACGAG. The rearrangement links TRBV19 to TRBJ2-7; tentatively, D is TRBD2 (7 bases). With the read ending 3 residues before the CDR3 end, the germline J gene is used to fill in that end. The germline V and J ends were trimmed by 3 bases and 3 bases, with 9 bases remaining between them. CDR3 length equals 13 residues. Germline values: CDR1 LNHDA, CDR2 SQIVND (reference sequence).

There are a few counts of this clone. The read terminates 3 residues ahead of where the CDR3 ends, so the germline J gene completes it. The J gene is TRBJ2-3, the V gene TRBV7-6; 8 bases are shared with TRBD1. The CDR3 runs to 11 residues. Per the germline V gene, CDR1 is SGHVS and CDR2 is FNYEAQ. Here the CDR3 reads CASTGTGAQYF. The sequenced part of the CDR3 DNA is TGTGCCAGCACCGGGACAGGTGCG.

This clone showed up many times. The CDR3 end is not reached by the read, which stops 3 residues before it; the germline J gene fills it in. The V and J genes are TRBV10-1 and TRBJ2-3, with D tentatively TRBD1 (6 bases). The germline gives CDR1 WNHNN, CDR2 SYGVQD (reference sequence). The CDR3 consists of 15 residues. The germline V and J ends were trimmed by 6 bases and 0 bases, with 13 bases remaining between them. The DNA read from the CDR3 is TGCGCCAGCAGCTCCGACAGGCCCAGCACAGATACG. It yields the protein CASSSDRPSTDT. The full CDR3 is CASSSDRPSTDTQYF.

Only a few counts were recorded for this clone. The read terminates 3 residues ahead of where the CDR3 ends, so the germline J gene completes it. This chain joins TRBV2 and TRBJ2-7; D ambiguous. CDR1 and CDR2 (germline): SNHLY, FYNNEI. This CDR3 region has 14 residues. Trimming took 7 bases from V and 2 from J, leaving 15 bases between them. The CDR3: CASMRSSLTYEQYF. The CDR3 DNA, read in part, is TGTGCCAGCATGCGGTCCTCTCTCACCTACGAG.

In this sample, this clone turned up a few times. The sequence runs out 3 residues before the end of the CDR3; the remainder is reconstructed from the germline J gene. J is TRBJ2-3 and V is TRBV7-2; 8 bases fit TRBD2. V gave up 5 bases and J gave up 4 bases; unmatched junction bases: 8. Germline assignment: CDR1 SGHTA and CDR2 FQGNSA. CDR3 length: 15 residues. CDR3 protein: CASSIRGGLSDTQYF. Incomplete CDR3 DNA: TGTGCCAGCAGCATCCGGGGGGGCCTATCAGATACG.

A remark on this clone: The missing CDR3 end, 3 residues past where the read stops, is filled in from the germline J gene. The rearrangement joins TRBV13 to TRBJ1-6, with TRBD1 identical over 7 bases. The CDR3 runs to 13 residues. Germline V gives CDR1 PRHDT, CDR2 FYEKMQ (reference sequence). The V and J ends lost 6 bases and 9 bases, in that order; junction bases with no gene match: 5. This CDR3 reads CASRRQGGSPLHF. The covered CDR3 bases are TGTGCCAGCAGACGACAGGGTGGTTCACCC.

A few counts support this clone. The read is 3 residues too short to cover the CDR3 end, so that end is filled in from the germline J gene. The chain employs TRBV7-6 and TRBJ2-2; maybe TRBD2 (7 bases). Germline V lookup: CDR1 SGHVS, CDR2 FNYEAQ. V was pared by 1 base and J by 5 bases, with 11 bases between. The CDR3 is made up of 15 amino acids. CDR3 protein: CASSLGGGATGELFF. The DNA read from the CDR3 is TGTGCCAGCAGCTTAGGAGGGGGGGCTACCGGGGAG.

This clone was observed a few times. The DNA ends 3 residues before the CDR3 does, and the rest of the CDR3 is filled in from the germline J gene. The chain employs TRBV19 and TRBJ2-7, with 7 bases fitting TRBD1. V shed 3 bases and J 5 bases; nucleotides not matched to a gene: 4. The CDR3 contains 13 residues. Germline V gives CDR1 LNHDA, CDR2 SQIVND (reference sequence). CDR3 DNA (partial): TGTGCCAGTAGTATTAACAGGGGCCACGAG. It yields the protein CASSINRGHE. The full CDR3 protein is CASSINRGHEQYF.

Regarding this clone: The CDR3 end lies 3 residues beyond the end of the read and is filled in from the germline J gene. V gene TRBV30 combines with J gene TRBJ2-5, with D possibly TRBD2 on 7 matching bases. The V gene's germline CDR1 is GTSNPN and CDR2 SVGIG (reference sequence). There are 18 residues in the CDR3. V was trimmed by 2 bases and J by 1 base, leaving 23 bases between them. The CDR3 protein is CAWSQSWGGLTFQETQYF. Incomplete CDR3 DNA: TGTGCCTGGAGTCAATCGTGGGGGGGCCTAACCTTCCAAGAGACC. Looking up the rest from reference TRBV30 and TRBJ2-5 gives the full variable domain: SQTIHQWPATLVQPVGSPLSLECTVEGTSNPNLYWYRQAAGRGLQLLFYSVGIGQISSEVPQNLSASRPQDRQFILSSKKLLLSDSGFYLCAWSQSWGGLTFQETQYFGPGTRLLVL.

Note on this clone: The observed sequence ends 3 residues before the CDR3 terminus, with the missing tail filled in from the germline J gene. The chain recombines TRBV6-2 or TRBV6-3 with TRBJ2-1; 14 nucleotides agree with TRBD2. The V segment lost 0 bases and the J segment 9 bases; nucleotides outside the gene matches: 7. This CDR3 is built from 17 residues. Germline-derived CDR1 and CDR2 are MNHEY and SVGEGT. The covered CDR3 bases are TGTGCCAGCAGTTACTCCAGAGGACTAGCGGGGGGTAGTGAG. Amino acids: CASSYSRGLAGGSE. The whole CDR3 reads CASSYSRGLAGGSEQFF.

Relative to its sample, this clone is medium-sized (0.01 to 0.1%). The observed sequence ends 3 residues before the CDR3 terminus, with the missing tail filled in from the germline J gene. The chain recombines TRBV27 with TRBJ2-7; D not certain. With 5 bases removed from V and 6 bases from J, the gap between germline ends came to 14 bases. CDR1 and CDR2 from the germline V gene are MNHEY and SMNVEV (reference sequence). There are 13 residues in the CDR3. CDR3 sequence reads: CASSPTSAGEQYF. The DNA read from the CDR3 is TGTGCCAGCAGTCCCACCTCGGCAGGCGAG.

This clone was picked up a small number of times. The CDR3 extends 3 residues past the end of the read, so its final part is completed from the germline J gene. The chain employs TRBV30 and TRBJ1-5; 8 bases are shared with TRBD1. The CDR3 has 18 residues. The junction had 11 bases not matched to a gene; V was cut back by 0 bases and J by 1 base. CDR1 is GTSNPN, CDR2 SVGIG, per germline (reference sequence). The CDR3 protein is CAWSVAGTGFWSNQPQHF. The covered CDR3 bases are TGTGCCTGGAGTGTAGCCGGGACAGGCTTTTGGAGCAATCAGCCC.

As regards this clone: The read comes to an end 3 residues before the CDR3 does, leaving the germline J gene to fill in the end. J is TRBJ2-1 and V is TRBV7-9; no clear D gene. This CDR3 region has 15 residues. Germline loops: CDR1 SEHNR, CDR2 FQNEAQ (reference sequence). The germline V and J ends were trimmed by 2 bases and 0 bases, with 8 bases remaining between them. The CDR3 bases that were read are TGTGCCAGCAGCTTAAGCCTTCTCTCCTACAATGAG. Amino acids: CASSLSLLSYNE. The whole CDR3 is CASSLSLLSYNEQFF.

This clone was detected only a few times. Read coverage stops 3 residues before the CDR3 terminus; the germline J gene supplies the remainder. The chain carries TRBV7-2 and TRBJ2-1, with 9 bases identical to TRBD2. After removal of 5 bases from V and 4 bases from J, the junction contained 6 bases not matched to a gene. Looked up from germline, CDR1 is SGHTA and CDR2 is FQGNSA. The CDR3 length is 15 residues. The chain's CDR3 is CASSPGLASYNEQFF. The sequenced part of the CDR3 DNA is TGTGCCAGCAGCCCGGGACTAGCATCGTACAATGAG.

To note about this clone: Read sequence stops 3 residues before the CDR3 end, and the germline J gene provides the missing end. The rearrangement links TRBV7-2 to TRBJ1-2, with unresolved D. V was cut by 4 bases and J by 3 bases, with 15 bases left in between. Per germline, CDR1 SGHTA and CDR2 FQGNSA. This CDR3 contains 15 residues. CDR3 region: CASSSRLVFDYGYTF. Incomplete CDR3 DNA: TGTGCCAGCAGCTCGCGACTAGTCTTTGACTATGGC.